The 18 T cell receptor beta chains below were found in one sample sequenced in a study of cytomegalovirus exposure and HLA in healthy donors. The primer mix had 60 Vbeta and 13 Jbeta primers. Only in-frame clones appear in the TCRdb table, and some are missing; sequencing was by immunoSEQ multiplex PCR. The sample has nearly 80,000 clones; around 77% are singletons. Sequencing was carried out using PBMCs. The receptors were gathered from a woman aged 40-49 years in good health and CMV-seropositive.

The chain combines TRBV6-5 with TRBJ1-2, with D perhaps TRBD1 (6 bases). Germline V CDR1 and CDR2: MNHEY, SVGAGI. V gave up 2 bases and J gave up 8 bases, with 18 bases separating them. There are 15 residues in the CDR3. CDR3 sequence (DNA): TGTGCCAGCAGTTACGGTGCGGCAGGGGAAGGAGGCTACACCTTC. Its protein product is CASSYGAAGEGGYTF.

The chain has TRBV7-8 and TRBJ2-2, with TRBD1 matching 7 bases. This CDR3 has 17 residues. The trim removed 5 bases at V and 5 bases at J, leaving 14 bases unmatched. The germline gives CDR1 SGHVS, CDR2 FQNEAQ. CDR3 sequence (DNA): TGTGCCAGCAGCAAAGACAGGGTGGGGTTTAGGACCGGGGAGCTGTTTTTT. It specifies CASSKDRVGFRTGELFF.

This rearrangement joins TRBV28 to TRBJ1-4; 9 nucleotides align to TRBD1. The CDR3 is 13 amino acids. Germline values: CDR1 MDHEN, CDR2 SYDVKM. V shed 10 bases, J shed 8 bases, and the junction held 8 bases outside the gene matches. CDR3 in amino acids: CAIMDRGREKLFF. The CDR3 nucleotides read TGTGCCATCATGGACAGGGGACGGGAAAAACTGTTTTTT.

This sequence joins TRBV14 and TRBJ1-1; D is unresolved. Germline CDR1 and CDR2: SGHDN and FVKESK. Trimming removed 5 bases at V and 1 base at J, with 5 bases between. This CDR3 has 12 residues. CDR3 amino acids: CASSEENTEAFF. Here the CDR3 DNA reads TGTGCCAGCAGCGAGGAGAACACTGAAGCTTTCTTT.

The chain couples TRBV2 to TRBJ1-3; 8 bases are a match to TRBD1. The CDR3 length is 16 residues. The germline V gene encodes CDR1 SNHLY and CDR2 FYNNEI. V lost 3 bases, J lost 2 bases, and 6 bases stayed unmatched. DNA of the CDR3: TGTGCCAGCAGTGACGGACAGGGCCGCCCTGGAAACACCATATATTTT. As protein: CASSDGQGRPGNTIYF.

The rearrangement links TRBV29-1 to TRBJ2-2, with unresolved D. The CDR3 totals 12 residues. V was pared by 3 bases and J by 5 bases, with 7 bases between. CDR1 SQVTM and CDR2 ANQGSEA come from the germline V gene. The CDR3 sequence is CSVDLRTGELFF. The CDR3 DNA sequence: TGCAGCGTTGATTTGCGTACCGGGGAGCTGTTTTTT.

The rearrangement uses TRBV29-1 and TRBJ1-1, with a possible D match to TRBD1 (6 bases). CDR3 size: 15 residues. Germline V lookup: CDR1 SQVTM, CDR2 ANQGSEA. Trimming pared 6 bases from V and 0 bases from J, leaving 17 bases between. The CDR3, as DNA: TGCAGCGTCGGGGCCGGGGGGCGCATGAACACTGAAGCTTTCTTT. It specifies CSVGAGGRMNTEAFF. The whole variable domain, remainder taken from reference TRBV29-1 and TRBJ1-1, is SAVISQKPSRDICQRGTSLTIQCQVDSQVTMMFWYRQQPGQSLTLIATANQGSEATYESGFVIDKFPISRPNLTFSTLTVSNMSPEDSSIYLCSVGAGGRMNTEAFFGQGTRLTVV.

The chain couples TRBV7-2 to TRBJ2-3; D remains ambiguous. The V end lost 5 bases, the J end lost 4 bases, and 10 bases lay between the germline ends. Per germline, CDR1 SGHTA and CDR2 FQGNSA. The CDR3 length is 13 residues. The CDR3 loop reads CASSQEIADTQYF. The CDR3 DNA follows: TGTGCCAGCAGCCAAGAAATAGCAGATACGCAGTATTTT.

The genes are TRBV2 and TRBJ1-5; unclear D gene. Germline loops: CDR1 SNHLY, CDR2 FYNNEI. The CDR3 totals 13 residues. The V end was cut by 1 base, the J end by 6 bases, with 7 bases between. The CDR3 loop is CASSEGLLQPQHF. The CDR3, as DNA: TGTGCCAGCAGTGAAGGACTTCTTCAGCCCCAGCATTTT.

This sequence joins TRBV28 and TRBJ1-5, with 9 bases fitting TRBD1. Germline V gene data show CDR1 as MDHEN and CDR2 as SYDVKM. This CDR3 comprises 16 residues. Trimming at V came to 10 bases and at J to 5 bases, leaving 15 bases not matched to a gene. The CDR3 DNA sequence: TGTGCCACCACTTACTCCTCCACAGGGGGCTATCAGCCCCAGCATTTT. It is translated as CATTYSSTGGYQPQHF.

The chain has TRBV10-1 and TRBJ2-7, with D perhaps TRBD2 (5 bases). The germline V gene has CDR1 WNHNN and CDR2 SYGVQD (reference sequence). This CDR3 has 16 amino acids. V was trimmed by 6 bases and J by 0 bases, leaving 18 bases between them. As DNA, the CDR3 is TGCGCCAGCAGCCAGCTAGCAACGGGCCACTCCTACGAGCAGTACTTC. It translates to CASSQLATGHSYEQYF.

This clone was seen a handful of times. The V gene is TRBV6-6, the J gene TRBJ2-3; 7 bases are shared with TRBD1. This CDR3 comprises 14 residues. J was trimmed by 2 bases and V by 9 bases; bases with no gene match: 8. Per germline, CDR1 MNHNY and CDR2 SVGAGI (reference sequence). In DNA form, the CDR3 reads TGTGCCAGTAGTACCGGGACAGACACAGATACGCAGTATTTT. Protein: CASSTGTDTDTQYF.

This chain connects TRBV9 to TRBJ2-2; D is perhaps TRBD2 (5 bases). CDR1 and CDR2 (germline): SGDLS, YYNGEE. The V gene lost 3 bases and the J gene lost 6 bases, with 9 bases spanning the gap. The CDR3 has 13 amino acids. In DNA form, the CDR3 reads TGTGCCAGCAGCGCGGGGAATTCCGGGGAGCTGTTTTTT. This codes for CASSAGNSGELFF.

The CDR3 region is CASRRQGNEKLFF. The CDR3 DNA follows: TGTGCCAGCCGTAGGCAGGGGAATGAAAAACTGTTTTTT. The gene calls are TRBV11-2 and TRBJ1-4, with D possibly being TRBD1 (6 bases). This CDR3 comprises 13 residues. CDR1 SGHAT and CDR2 FQNNGV come from the germline V gene. The V end lost 8 bases, the J end lost 5 bases, and 12 bases lay between the germline ends.

The rearrangement uses TRBV6-6 and TRBJ1-4; no reliable D call. Germline CDR1 MNHNY, CDR2 SVGAGI (reference sequence). The CDR3 sequence is 14 residues long. V lost 8 bases to trimming and J lost 3 bases, with 13 bases between them. CDR3 DNA: TGTGCCAGCGGGAGGGCGACGGCTAATGAAAAACTGTTTTTT. Translating it yields CASGRATANEKLFF.

The rearrangement joins TRBV5-1 to TRBJ2-1; 8 bases agree with TRBD2. The CDR3 spans 16 residues. V lost 3 bases and J lost 3; bases outside the gene matches: 8. Germline lookup yields CDR1 SGHRS and CDR2 YFSETQ. DNA for the CDR3: TGCGCCAGCAGCTGGAGGAGCGGGGGCGACTACAATGAGCAGTTCTTC. This gives the protein CASSWRSGGDYNEQFF.

The J gene is TRBJ2-6, the V gene TRBV4-2; D is undetermined. Trimming took 1 base from V and 2 from J, leaving 9 bases between them. This CDR3 has 16 residues. Germline V gene data show CDR1 as LGHNA and CDR2 as YNFKEQ. CDR3 protein: CASSQGNLAGANVLTF. The CDR3 nucleotides are TGTGCCAGCAGCCAAGGGAACCTAGCTGGGGCCAACGTCCTGACTTTC.

DNA of the CDR3: TGTGCCAGCAGCCACGTAGGACCCCTGGAGTGTTACTCCATCGAGGGCACTGAAGCTTTCTTT. Residues: CASSHVGPLECYSIEGTEAFF. V usage is TRBV21-1 and J usage is TRBJ1-1. TRBV21-1 is assigned pseudogene status. The length of the CDR3 is 21 residues.